What follows are 4 T cell receptor beta chains derived from one specimen sequenced in a study of cytomegalovirus exposure and HLA in healthy donors. Researchers ran the PCR with 60 Vbeta and 13 Jbeta primers. Measured with immunoSEQ multiplex PCR; TCRdb has only the in-frame clones, and not every one. Of 190,000 or so clones in the sample, 75% to 85% were seen once. The sequencing sample was made of PBMCs. The receptors derive from a boy aged 5-17 years in good health and CMV-seronegative.

The chain links TRBV9 to TRBJ1-2; 7 bases fit TRBD1. Trimming took 3 bases from V and 4 from J; bases not matched to a gene: 15. The CDR3 consists of 17 residues. Germline assignment: CDR1 SGDLS and CDR2 YYNGEE. The CDR3 loop reads CASSGTSTMGQIYGYTF. CDR3 bases: TGTGCCAGCAGCGGGACTTCCACCATGGGACAGATCTATGGCTACACCTTC.

This clone was found a few times. The chain links TRBV30 to TRBJ2-7; 7 nucleotides line up with TRBD1. Germline lookup yields CDR1 GTSNPN and CDR2 SVGIG (reference sequence). The CDR3 runs 12 residues. The CDR3 reads CAAGTASYEQYF. In nucleotides, the CDR3 is TGTGCTGCTGGGACAGCCTCCTACGAGCAGTACTTC.

V gene TRBV4-2 combines with J gene TRBJ1-1; 7 positions agree with TRBD1. The CDR3 contains 16 residues. Germline V lookup: CDR1 LGHNA, CDR2 YNFKEQ. The V gene end was trimmed by 3 bases and the J gene end by 0 bases; junction bases not matched to a gene: 7. CDR3 in amino acids: CASSHTDRVLNTEAFF. The CDR3 DNA sequence: TGTGCCAGCAGCCACACAGACAGGGTTTTGAACACTGAAGCTTTCTTT.

This clone occurred once. The gene calls are TRBV11-3 and TRBJ2-7; TRBD1 is a possible D gene (6 bases). V was cut by 2 bases and J by 5 bases, with 10 bases left in between. In germline, CDR1 is SGHNT, CDR2 YENEEA. CDR3 length equals 13 residues. The CDR3 DNA reads TGTGCCAGCAGCTTACAGGGGAAGGACGAGCAGTACTTC. It encodes CASSLQGKDEQYF.